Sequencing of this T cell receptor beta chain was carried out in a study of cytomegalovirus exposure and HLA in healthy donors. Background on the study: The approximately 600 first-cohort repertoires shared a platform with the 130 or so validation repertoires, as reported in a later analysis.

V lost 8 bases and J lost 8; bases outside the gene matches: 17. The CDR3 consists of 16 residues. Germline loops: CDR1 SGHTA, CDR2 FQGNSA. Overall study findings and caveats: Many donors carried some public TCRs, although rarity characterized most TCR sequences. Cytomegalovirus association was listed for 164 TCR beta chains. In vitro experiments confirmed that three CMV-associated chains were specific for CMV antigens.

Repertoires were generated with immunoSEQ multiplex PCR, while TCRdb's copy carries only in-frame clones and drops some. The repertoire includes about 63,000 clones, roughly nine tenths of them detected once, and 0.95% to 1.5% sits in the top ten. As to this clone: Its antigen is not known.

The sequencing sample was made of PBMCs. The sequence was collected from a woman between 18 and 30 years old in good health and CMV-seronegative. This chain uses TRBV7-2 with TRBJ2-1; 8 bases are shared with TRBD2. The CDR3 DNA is TGTGCCAGCTCCTCTAAACGGGGACTAGTGGTTGATGAGCAGTTCTTC. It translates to CASSSKRGLVVDEQFF.